What follows is one T cell receptor (beta chain) and its context. Its antigen is currently unknown. The CDR3 carries no conserved terminal phenylalanine or tryptophan, so it likely arises from a read error. Everyone who donated was a Caucasian adult who lived in Nashville, Tennessee. Replicate PCRs for sorted subsets used 200 ng DNA; this equaled about 30,000 T cell genomes. Profiled with immunoSEQ multiplex PCR; TCRdb holds only in-frame clones, not every one. The profile shows some 2,500,000 clones, approximately 94% of them singletons. These data originate in a study of shared clonotypes between healthy human individuals. The overall study: Every donor yielded three CD4 naive, three CD4 memory, two CD8 naive and one CD8 memory plate. Study-level points and caveats: Investigators expected sequencing depth to affect clonotype sharing among donors.

This CDR3 spans 16 amino acids. V was cut by 6 bases and J by 4 bases, with 21 bases left in between. CDR1 and CDR2 from the germline V gene are MDHEN and SYDVKM. This sequence joins TRBV28 and TRBJ1-2; D is uncertain. The sequence derives from a man in his late teens or twenties in good health. Some clones in this sample may be carry-over from other donors' samples. Sequences were obtained from naive CD4+ T cells from PBMCs. The subset here: CD45RA+ positively selected. The CDR3 DNA sequence: TGTGCCAGCAGCACTCGGGGTGGTGGTTCACCCTATGGCTACACCCTC. Translating gives CASSTRGGGSPYGYTL.